Below, one T cell receptor (beta chain) is given with its context. Its antigen has not been determined. Base qualities were left out, and no much larger clone turns up one base away. Library method: RT-PCR. The sequencer was an Illumina HiSeq 2500. The raw public reads went through TCRdb reprocessing: fastp at Q25, MiXCR clone calling, in-frame beta chains kept. Duplicate CDR3 protein sequences are folded into a single record with the most common DNA and genes. Within this sample are 590,000 or so distinct CDR3 sequences, with around 15% of them counted one time only. The ten largest clones take up 6.5% to 8% of the sample. V and J are truncated by 6 bases and 6 bases respectively, leaving an intervening sequence of 21 bases. CDR1 and CDR2, per the germline V gene (reference sequence), are DFQATT and SNEGSKA. The CDR3 measures 14 amino acids from cysteine to phenylalanine. Only the CDR3 portion is preserved as DNA: 42 bases, with reading frame beginning at the first base.

This entry comes from a study of response to subunit inactivated influenza vaccine listed by TCRdb under 2018. About the full investigation: To follow how T cells responded to a trivalent subunit inactivated influenza vaccine, the researchers relied on deep quantitative profiling of the T cell receptor repertoire. Results and caveats for the whole study, not just this receptor: The authors proposed that each seasonal influenza vaccination may bring in only a limited number of new T cells.

The chain couples TRBV20-1 to TRBJ2-7; the best D guess is TRBD2, with 7 bases matching. The specimen was PBMCs from blood, collected about 14 days before vaccination. The TCR was taken from a middle-aged man who received an inactivated influenza vaccine. Donor details come from another sample of the same person, matched by shared clones. The CDR3 amino acid sequence is: CSARLVGGLSEQYF. The nucleotide sequence is TGCAGTGCGCGACTAGTGGGGGGGCTTTCCGAGCAGTACTTC.